The next 21 T cell receptor beta chains were all read from a single sample in a study of spatial heterogeneity in lung cancer. Time point of the sample: sample taken at primary tumor resection. TCRdb reprocessed the 5' RACE reads via MiXCR and lists one record per CDR3 protein. Among tens of thousands of distinct CDR3 sequences listed, about an eighth were seen once. The specimen was PBMCs, collected at surgery. All receptors come from a male donor with early-stage non-small cell lung cancer.

The chain combines TRBV9 with TRBJ1-1, with a tentative D call TRBD1 (6 bases). Deletions cut 1 base from V and 4 bases from J, with 11 bases between. The V gene's germline CDR1 is SGDLS and CDR2 YYNGEE. This CDR3 is 14 amino acids long. The CDR3 sequence: CASSVQGYGTEAFF. CDR3 DNA sequence: TGTGCCAGCAGCGTACAGGGGTATGGCACTGAAGCTTTCTTT.

This clonotype was counted at least ten times. The rearrangement links TRBV7-9 to TRBJ2-1; 8 bases fit TRBD2. The germline gives CDR1 SEHNR, CDR2 FQNEAQ (reference sequence). This CDR3 has 15 amino acids. J gave up 1 base and V 1 base, and 0 bases lay outside the gene matches. Written as DNA, the CDR3 is TGTGCCAGCAGCTTAGGCGGGGGGTCCTACAATGAGCAGTTCTTC. Translation: CASSLGGGSYNEQFF.

The rearrangement uses TRBV29-1 and TRBJ2-4; the match to TRBD1 covers 10 bases. CDR1 and CDR2 from the germline V gene are SQVTM and ANQGSEA. The ends lost 6 bases at V and 5 bases at J; junction bases unmatched: 4. The CDR3 loop spans 13 amino acids. The CDR3 DNA reads as TGCAGCGTCTCCGGACAGGGGGAAAACATTCAGTACTTC. Its protein product is CSVSGQGENIQYF.

This clonotype was seen more than once but under ten times. The genes are TRBV5-5 and TRBJ2-5; D is undetermined. The V end was cut by 1 base, the J end by 5 bases, with 9 bases between. Per the germline V gene, CDR1 is SGHKS and CDR2 is YYEKEE (reference sequence). This CDR3 region has 13 residues. The CDR3 sequence: CASSLTLRETQYF. DNA for the CDR3: TGTGCCAGCAGCTTGACCCTGCGGGAGACCCAGTACTTC.

This clonotype came up a few times. The chain employs TRBV11-2 and TRBJ2-7, with 7 bases aligning to TRBD1. Germline CDR1 reads SGHAT; CDR2 reads FQNNGV. V lost 3 bases and J lost 4; bases outside the gene matches: 12. The CDR3 loop spans 16 amino acids. The CDR3: CASSFFPGQKNYEQYF. The CDR3 nucleotides are TGTGCCAGCAGCTTTTTTCCGGGACAGAAAAATTACGAGCAGTACTTC.

The gene calls are TRBV10-3 and TRBJ2-3, with D perhaps TRBD2 (6 bases). V was clipped by 2 bases and J by 1 base, with 10 bases between them. Germline CDR1 ENHRY, CDR2 SYGVKD. This CDR3 has 15 amino acids. As DNA, the CDR3 is TGTGCCATCAGTGAGCGGGGGATCGGCACAGATACGCAGTATTTT. Translation gives CAISERGIGTDTQYF.

This rearrangement joins TRBV7-3 to TRBJ1-5; tentatively, D is TRBD1 (5 bases). CDR3 length: 18 amino acids. With 4 bases removed from V and 5 bases from J, the gap between germline ends came to 24 bases. Germline lookup yields CDR1 SGHTA and CDR2 FQGTGA. The CDR3 DNA is TGTGCCAGCAGCTGGGCGCCCAAAAGACAGACGCAGTATCAGCCCCAGCATTTT. It encodes CASSWAPKRQTQYQPQHF.

In its sample, this clonotype was seen a few times. The chain is built from TRBV2 and TRBJ1-5, with TRBD1 matching over 11 bases. V shed 9 bases, J shed 1 base, and the junction held 8 bases outside the gene matches. Germline V gene sequence: CDR1 SNHLY, CDR2 FYNNEI. CDR3 length equals 16 residues. CDR3 in DNA: TGTGCCAGTAAGGGGACAGGGGGAATGAGCAATCAGCCCCAGCATTTT. It yields the protein CASKGTGGMSNQPQHF. Looking up the rest from reference TRBV2 and TRBJ1-5 gives the full variable domain: EPEVTQTPSHQVTQMGQEVILRCVPISNHLYFYWYRQILGQKVEFLVSFYNNEISEKSEIFDDQFSVERPDGSNFTLKIRSTKLEDSAMYFCASKGTGGMSNQPQHFGDGTRLSIL.

The chain employs TRBV27 and TRBJ1-4; the match to TRBD1 covers 7 bases. Trimming cost V 6 bases and J 3 bases; bases outside gene matches: 7. The CDR3 runs to 15 residues. CDR1 and CDR2 (germline): MNHEY, SMNVEV (reference sequence). The CDR3 here is CASRVMGQPNEKLFF. CDR3 sequence (DNA): TGTGCCAGCAGGGTGATGGGACAGCCTAATGAAAAACTGTTTTTT.

There are a few counts of this clonotype. This chain connects TRBV7-9 to TRBJ1-2; 9 bases map to TRBD1. The V segment lost 3 bases and the J segment 6 bases; nucleotides outside the gene matches: 5. This CDR3 contains 14 residues. CDR1 is SEHNR, CDR2 FQNEAQ, per germline (reference sequence). CDR3 nucleotide sequence: TGTGCCAGCAGCTTGGGACAGGGATTGCATGGCTACACCTTC. This gives the protein CASSLGQGLHGYTF.

A word on this clonotype: At one end, the junction sequence differs from germline, possibly due to a read error. The DNA of the CDR3 is TGTGCCACCAGTGATGCGGGACAGGGTTTGGCCGGGGAGCCGTTTTTT. It translates to CATSDAGQGLAGEPFF. The chain links TRBV24-1 to TRBJ2-2, with 9 bases aligning to TRBD1. Per germline, CDR1 KGHDR and CDR2 SFDVKD. The CDR3 totals 16 residues.

This clonotype was recorded a few times. The chain uses TRBV4-3 and TRBJ2-7; TRBD2 agrees at 7 bases. V lost 3 bases, J lost 5 bases, and 13 bases stayed unmatched. The CDR3 has 16 residues. Germline V gives CDR1 LGHNA, CDR2 YSLEER. CDR3 bases: TGCGCCAGCAGCCATACCGGCGAGGGAGGGCCGAACGAGCAGTACTTC. Translating gives CASSHTGEGGPNEQYF.

This clonotype was detected a few times. This chain joins TRBV7-2 and TRBJ2-7; tentative D call: TRBD2 (7 bases). Per the germline V gene, CDR1 is SGHTA and CDR2 is FQGNSA. V lost 4 bases, J lost 2 bases, and 15 bases lay in between. The CDR3 is made up of 15 amino acids. The CDR3 nucleotides are TGTGCCAGCAGCTGGGAACAGGGAGGGGCCTACGAGCAGTACTTC. This gives the protein CASSWEQGGAYEQYF.

The rearrangement links TRBV7-2 to TRBJ2-1, with TRBD2 identical over 8 bases. Germline-derived CDR1 and CDR2 are SGHTA and FQGNSA. With 6 bases clipped from V and 1 base from J, the junction kept 8 bases outside the gene matches. The CDR3 has 16 amino acids. The CDR3 DNA is TGTGCCAGCAGGAGACTTGGCGGGAGGTCCTACAATGAGCAGTTCTTC. Translating gives CASRRLGGRSYNEQFF.

This clonotype was seen only a few times. This sequence joins TRBV18 and TRBJ2-6; D not certain. Trimming left V 4 bases short and J 0 bases short, with 10 bases between. The CDR3 runs 16 residues. CDR1 is KGHSH and CDR2 is LQKENI in the germline V gene. CDR3 in amino acids: CASSQNQVSGANVLTF. The CDR3 coding sequence is TGTGCCAGCTCACAAAATCAGGTCTCTGGGGCCAACGTCCTGACTTTC.

As DNA, the CDR3 is TGTGCCACCAGTGATCCCCTAGCGGGAGGGCCTAGTGAGCAGTTCTTC. Protein: CATSDPLAGGPSEQFF. The chain uses TRBV24-1 and TRBJ2-1, with 12 bases aligning to TRBD2. Trimming cost V 3 bases and J 9 bases; bases outside gene matches: 8. Germline V lookup: CDR1 KGHDR, CDR2 SFDVKD. The CDR3 covers 16 residues.

This clonotype showed up just a few times. The chain recombines TRBV28 with TRBJ2-5; either TRBD1 or TRBD2 may fit D (5 bases each). From germline, CDR1 is MDHEN and CDR2 SYDVKM. The CDR3 consists of 14 residues. The V gene lost 3 bases and the J gene lost 5 bases, with 13 bases spanning the gap. The CDR3 nucleotides are TGTGCCAGCAGTTTCCCCGGGGCTGGGGAGACCCAGTACTTC. Encoded protein: CASSFPGAGETQYF.

The rearrangement uses TRBV30 and TRBJ1-5; D unclear. The V gene's germline CDR1 is GTSNPN and CDR2 SVGIG (reference sequence). V was trimmed by 0 bases and J by 6 bases, leaving 9 bases between them. The CDR3 loop spans 13 amino acids. The CDR3 here is CAWSVGRTQPQHF. The CDR3 DNA reads as TGTGCCTGGAGTGTAGGTCGTACTCAGCCCCAGCATTTT.

This sequence joins TRBV7-9 and TRBJ2-2, with 11 bases lining up with TRBD2. V lost 5 bases, J lost 5 bases, and 4 bases stayed unmatched. There are 15 residues in the CDR3. The germline gives CDR1 SEHNR, CDR2 FQNEAQ (reference sequence). In nucleotides, the CDR3 is TGTGCCAGCAGCCCACTAGCGGGAGCTACCGGGGAGCTGTTTTTT. It yields the protein CASSPLAGATGELFF.

This clonotype came up a few times. The chain carries TRBV29-1 and TRBJ1-2; 8 bases map to TRBD1. V was clipped by 6 bases and J by 2 bases; unmatched bases: 5. Germline lookup yields CDR1 SQVTM and CDR2 ANQGSEA. There are 13 residues in the CDR3. This chain's CDR3 is CSVGDRWNYGYTF. The CDR3 DNA sequence: TGCAGCGTGGGGGACAGGTGGAACTATGGCTACACCTTC.

This rearrangement joins TRBV11-2 to TRBJ2-7; TRBD2 agrees at 7 bases. This CDR3 has 15 amino acids. Germline V CDR1 and CDR2: SGHAT, FQNNGV. V lost 5 bases to trimming and J lost 1 base; unmatched junction nucleotides: 8. The CDR3 DNA is TGTGCCAGCAGCGGCGCGCGGGGGTCGTCCTACGAGCAGTACTTC. As protein: CASSGARGSSYEQYF.